The clone carrying this T cell receptor (beta chain) was detected a few times. Its antigen is still unknown. The entry originates in a study of T-cell reconstitution after alpha-beta-depleted transplantation in children. Study-level points and caveats: Newly produced T cells mostly provided counts and TCRbeta diversity after one year, as hyperexpanded clones declined.

For TCRbeta, the library was prepared with unique molecular identifiers. TCRdb re-derived calls from the PCR reads in MiXCR, one entry per CDR3 protein. The sample records fewer than 450,000 distinct CDR3 sequences, around 16% being singletons. Germline values: CDR1 SGHAT, CDR2 FQNNGV. The V and J ends lost 2 bases and 0 bases respectively, with 13 bases between them. This CDR3 contains 16 residues. Sequencing used PBMCs, mostly from graft donor cells, obtained 360 days after TCRalphabeta/CD19-depleted stem cell transplant. This chain links TRBV11-2 with TRBJ1-1; D possibly corresponds to TRBD1 (5 bases). This sequence originates from a male patient aged 2 to 10 who had a stem cell transplant for acute lymphoblastic leukemia, so the T cells may come from the graft donor. CDR3 nucleotides: TGTGCCAGCAGCTTATGGGGCTTTCTAATGAACACTGAAGCTTTCTTT. Translation gives CASSLWGFLMNTEAFF.